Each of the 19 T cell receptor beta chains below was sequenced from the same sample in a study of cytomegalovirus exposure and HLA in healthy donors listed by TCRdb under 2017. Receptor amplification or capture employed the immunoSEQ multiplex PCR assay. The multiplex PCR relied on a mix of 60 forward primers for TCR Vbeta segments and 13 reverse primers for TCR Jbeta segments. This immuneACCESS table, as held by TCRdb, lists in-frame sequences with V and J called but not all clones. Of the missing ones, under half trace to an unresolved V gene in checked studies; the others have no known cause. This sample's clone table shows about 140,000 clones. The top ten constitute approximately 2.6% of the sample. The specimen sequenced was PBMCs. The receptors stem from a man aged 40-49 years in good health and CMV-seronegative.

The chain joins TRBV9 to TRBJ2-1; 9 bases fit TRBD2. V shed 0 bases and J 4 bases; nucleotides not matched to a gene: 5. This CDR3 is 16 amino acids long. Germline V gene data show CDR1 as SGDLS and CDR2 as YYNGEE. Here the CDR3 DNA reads TGTGCCAGCAGCGTAGGAAGCGGGGGGAATTACAATGAGCAGTTCTTC. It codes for CASSVGSGGNYNEQFF. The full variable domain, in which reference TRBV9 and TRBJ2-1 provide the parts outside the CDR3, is DSGVTQTPKHLITATGQRVTLRCSPRSGDLSVYWYQQSLDQGLQFLIQYYNGEERAKGNILERFSAQQFPDLHSELNLSSLELGDSALYFCASSVGSGGNYNEQFFGPGTRLTVL.

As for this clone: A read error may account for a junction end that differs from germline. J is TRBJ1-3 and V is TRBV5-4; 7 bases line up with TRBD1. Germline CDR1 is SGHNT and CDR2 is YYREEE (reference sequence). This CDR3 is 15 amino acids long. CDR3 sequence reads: CASSPDRFSGDTIYF. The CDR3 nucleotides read TGTGCCAGCAGCCCGGACAGGTTCTCTGGAGACACCATATATTTT.

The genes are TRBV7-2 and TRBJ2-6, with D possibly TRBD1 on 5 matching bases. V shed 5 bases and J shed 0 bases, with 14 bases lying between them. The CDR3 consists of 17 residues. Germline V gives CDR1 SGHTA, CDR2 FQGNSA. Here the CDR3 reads CASSPQVSGSGANVLTF. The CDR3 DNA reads TGTGCCAGCAGCCCACAGGTCAGTGGCTCTGGGGCCAACGTCCTGACTTTC. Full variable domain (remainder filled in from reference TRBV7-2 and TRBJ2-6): GAGVSQSPSNKVTEKGKDVELRCDPISGHTALYWYRQSLGQGLEFLIYFQGNSAPDKSGLPSDRFSAERTGGSVSTLTIQRTQQEDSAVYLCASSPQVSGSGANVLTFGAGSRLTVL.

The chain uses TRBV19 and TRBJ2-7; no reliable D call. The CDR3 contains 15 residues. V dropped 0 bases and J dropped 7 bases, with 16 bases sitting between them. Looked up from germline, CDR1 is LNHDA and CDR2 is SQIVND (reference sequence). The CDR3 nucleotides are TGTGCCAGTAGTATAGACCCCCGGCCCCGAGGTGAGCAGTACTTC. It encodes CASSIDPRPRGEQYF.

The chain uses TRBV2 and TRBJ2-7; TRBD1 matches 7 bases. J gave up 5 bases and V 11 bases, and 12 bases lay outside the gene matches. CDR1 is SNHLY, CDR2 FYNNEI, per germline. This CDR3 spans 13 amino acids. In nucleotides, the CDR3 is TGTGCCGCATTAGACAGGGCCAGAAACGAGCAGTACTTC. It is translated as CAALDRARNEQYF.

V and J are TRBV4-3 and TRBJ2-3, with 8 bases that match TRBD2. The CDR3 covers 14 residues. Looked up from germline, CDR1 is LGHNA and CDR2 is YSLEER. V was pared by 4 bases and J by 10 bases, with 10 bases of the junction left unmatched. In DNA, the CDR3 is TGCGCCAGCAGCCTTGCAAGCAACGGGGGGGCGCAGTATTTT. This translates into CASSLASNGGAQYF.

As DNA, the CDR3 is TGTGCCAGCAGTTCCCGAGGGTACCCAGCCCAGCCCCAGCATTTT. Its protein is CASSSRGYPAQPQHF. The V gene is TRBV28, the J gene TRBJ1-5, with D uncertain. V lost 4 bases to trimming and J lost 7 bases, with 17 bases between them. CDR3 length: 15 amino acids. The germline V gene has CDR1 MDHEN and CDR2 SYDVKM.

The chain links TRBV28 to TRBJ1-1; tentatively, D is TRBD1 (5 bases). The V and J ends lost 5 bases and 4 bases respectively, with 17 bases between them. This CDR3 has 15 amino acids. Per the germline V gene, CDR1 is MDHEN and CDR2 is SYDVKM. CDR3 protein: CASSPPKGWGTEAFF. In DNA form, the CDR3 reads TGTGCCAGCAGTCCACCGAAGGGGTGGGGCACTGAAGCTTTCTTT.

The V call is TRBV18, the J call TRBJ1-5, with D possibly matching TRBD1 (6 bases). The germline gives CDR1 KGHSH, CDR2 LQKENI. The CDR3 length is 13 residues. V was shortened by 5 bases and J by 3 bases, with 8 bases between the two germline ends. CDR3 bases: TGTGCCAGCTCAGGGGACACCAATCAGCCCCAGCATTTT. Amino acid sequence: CASSGDTNQPQHF.

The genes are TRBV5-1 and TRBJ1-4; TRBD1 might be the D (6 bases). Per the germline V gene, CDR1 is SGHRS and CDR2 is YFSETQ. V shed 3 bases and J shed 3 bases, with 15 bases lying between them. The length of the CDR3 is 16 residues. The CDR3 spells CASSWSLGAANEKLFF. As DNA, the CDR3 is TGCGCCAGCAGCTGGTCCCTGGGGGCAGCTAATGAAAAACTGTTTTTT.

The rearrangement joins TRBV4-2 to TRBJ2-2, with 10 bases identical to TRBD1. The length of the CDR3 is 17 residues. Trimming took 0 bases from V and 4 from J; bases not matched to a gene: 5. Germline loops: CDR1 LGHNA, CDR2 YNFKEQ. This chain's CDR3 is CASSQDRDRGRTGELFF. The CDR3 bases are TGTGCCAGCAGCCAAGACCGGGACAGGGGTCGCACCGGGGAGCTGTTTTTT.

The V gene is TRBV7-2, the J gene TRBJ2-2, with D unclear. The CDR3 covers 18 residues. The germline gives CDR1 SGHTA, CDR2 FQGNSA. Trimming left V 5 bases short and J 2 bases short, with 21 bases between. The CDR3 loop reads CASSLTTSSILNTGELFF. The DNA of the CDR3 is TGTGCCAGCAGCCTAACGACATCCAGCATTTTAAACACCGGGGAGCTGTTTTTT.

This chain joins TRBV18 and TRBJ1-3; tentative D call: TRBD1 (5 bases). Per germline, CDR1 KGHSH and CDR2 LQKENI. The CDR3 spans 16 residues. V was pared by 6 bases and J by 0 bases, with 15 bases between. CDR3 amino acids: CASSLDRGGSGNTIYF. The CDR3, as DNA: TGTGCCAGCTCTCTTGACAGAGGTGGCTCTGGAAACACCATATATTTT.

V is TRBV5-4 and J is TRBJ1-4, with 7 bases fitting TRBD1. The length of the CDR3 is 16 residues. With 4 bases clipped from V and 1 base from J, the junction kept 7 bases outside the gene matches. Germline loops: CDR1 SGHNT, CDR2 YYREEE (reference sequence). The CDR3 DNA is TGTGCCAGCAGCCGCACAGGGGCGGGAACTAATGAAAAACTGTTTTTT. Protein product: CASSRTGAGTNEKLFF.

DNA for the CDR3: TGTGCCAGCAGCGTAGCCGAACGCTATAGTGTTGGCTACACCTTC. Protein sequence: CASSVAERYSVGYTF. The genes are TRBV9 and TRBJ1-2, with D uncertain. This CDR3 spans 15 amino acids. The V and J ends lost 0 bases and 7 bases respectively, with 16 bases between them. The germline V gene encodes CDR1 SGDLS and CDR2 YYNGEE.

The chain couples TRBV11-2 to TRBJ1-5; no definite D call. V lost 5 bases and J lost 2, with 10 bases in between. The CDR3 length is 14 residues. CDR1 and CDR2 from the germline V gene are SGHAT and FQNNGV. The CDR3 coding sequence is TGTGCCAGCAGCGTCGGGGAGGGCAATCAGCCCCAGCATTTT. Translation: CASSVGEGNQPQHF.

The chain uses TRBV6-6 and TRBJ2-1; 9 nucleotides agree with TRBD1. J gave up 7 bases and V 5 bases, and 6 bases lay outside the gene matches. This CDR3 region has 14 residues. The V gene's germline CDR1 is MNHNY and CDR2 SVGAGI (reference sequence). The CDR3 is CASSRDRAVNEQFF. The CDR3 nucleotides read TGTGCCAGCAGTCGGGACAGGGCCGTAAATGAGCAGTTCTTC.

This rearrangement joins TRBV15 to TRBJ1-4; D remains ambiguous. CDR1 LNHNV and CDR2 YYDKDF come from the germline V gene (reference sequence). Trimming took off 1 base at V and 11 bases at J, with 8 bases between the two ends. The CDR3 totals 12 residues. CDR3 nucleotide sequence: TGTGCCACCAGCAGAGCCGGGGAGAAACTGTTTTTT. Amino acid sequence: CATSRAGEKLFF.

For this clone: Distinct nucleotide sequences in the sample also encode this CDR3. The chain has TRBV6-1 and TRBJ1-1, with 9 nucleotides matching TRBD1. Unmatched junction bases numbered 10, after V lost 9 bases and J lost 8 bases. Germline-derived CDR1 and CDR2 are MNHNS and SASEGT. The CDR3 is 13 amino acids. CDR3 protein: CASYRGRGTEAFF. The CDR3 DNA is TGTGCCAGTTACAGGGGGCGGGGTACCGAAGCTTTCTTT.